A selection of T cell receptor beta chains follows, all from one sample in a study of blood T cell repertoires in COVID-19. The method was immunoSEQ multiplex PCR; TCRdb's version includes in-frame clones alone and lacks a portion of them. The data contain approximately 150,000 clones, approximately 90% of them singletons. Sequencing was done on a sample of peripheral blood. The receptor source for this set is a human donor with COVID-19, enrolled during active disease. The donor label of this sample is uncertain. CDR3s include the opening cysteine and the closing phenylalanine or tryptophan. A D gene is named only where the DNA matches it firmly. Some rows mark clone size as missing; the rest say once, few, many or name a class of expanded clone.

clone_size: NA
d_call: NA
v_call: TRBV18
j_call: TRBJ1-1
cdr3_aa: CASSPLGGQNTEAFF
cdr3_nt: TGTGCCAGCTCACCACTCGGGGGGCAGAACACTGAAGCTTTCTTT

clone_size: NA
d_call: TRBD1
v_call: TRBV15
j_call: TRBJ1-5
cdr3_aa: CATSRGDRGQPQHF
cdr3_nt: TGTGCCACCAGCAGGGGGGACAGGGGTCAGCCCCAGCATTTT

clone_size: NA
d_call: TRBD1
v_call: TRBV5-5
j_call: TRBJ2-2
cdr3_aa: CASSLAAGGRRITGELFF
cdr3_nt: TGTGCCAGCAGCTTGGCGGCAGGGGGCCGCCGGATCACCGGGGAGCTGTTTTTT

clone_size: NA
d_call: TRBD1
v_call: TRBV29-1
j_call: TRBJ1-2
cdr3_aa: CSGDRGRDGYTF
cdr3_nt: TGCAGCGGCGACAGGGGGAGGGATGGCTACACCTTC

clone_size: NA
d_call: TRBD1
v_call: TRBV2
j_call: TRBJ1-4
cdr3_aa: CASSEAGTDLSEKLFF
cdr3_nt: TGTGCCAGCAGTGAAGCCGGGACAGACTTGTCCGAAAAACTGTTTTTT

clone_size: NA
d_call: NA
v_call: TRBV18
j_call: TRBJ1-2
cdr3_aa: CASGLRGNYGYTF
cdr3_nt: TGTGCCAGCGGACTTCGAGGAAACTATGGCTACACCTTC

clone_size: NA
d_call: TRBD1
v_call: TRBV6-5
j_call: TRBJ2-2
cdr3_aa: CASRRTGGTGELFF
cdr3_nt: TGTGCCAGCAGAAGGACAGGGGGCACCGGGGAGCTGTTTTTT

clone_size: once
d_call: TRBD1
v_call: TRBV25-1
j_call: TRBJ1-5
cdr3_aa: CASGDRVGQPQHF
cdr3_nt: TGTGCCAGCGGTGACAGGGTAGGTCAGCCCCAGCATTTT

clone_size: NA
d_call: TRBD2
v_call: TRBV10-2
j_call: TRBJ2-5
cdr3_aa: CASSARFGRVHETQYF
cdr3_nt: TGCGCCAGCAGTGCTCGGTTCGGGAGGGTTCATGAGACCCAGTACTTC

clone_size: NA
d_call: NA
v_call: TRBV6-5
j_call: TRBJ1-1
cdr3_aa: CASSSRGATEAFF
cdr3_nt: TGTGCCAGCAGTTCCAGGGGCGCGACTGAAGCTTTCTTT

clone_size: few
d_call: NA
v_call: TRBV5-1
j_call: TRBJ1-3
cdr3_aa: CASSPEVSGNTIYF
cdr3_nt: TGCGCCAGCAGCCCCGAGGTCTCTGGAAACACCATATATTTT

clone_size: NA
d_call: TRBD2
v_call: TRBV10-1
j_call: TRBJ2-7
cdr3_aa: CASMAFSGSPQPYCEQYF
cdr3_nt: TGCGCCAGCATGGCCTTCAGCGGGAGTCCCCAACCCTATTGCGAGCAGTACTTC

clone_size: NA
d_call: TRBD2
v_call: TRBV5-6
j_call: TRBJ2-3
cdr3_aa: CASSTNGGGRSNTQYF
cdr3_nt: TGTGCCAGCAGCACCAACGGTGGCGGGAGGAGTAATACGCAGTATTTT

clone_size: NA
d_call: NA
v_call: TRBV30
j_call: TRBJ1-5
cdr3_aa: CAWSRGGERDQPQHF
cdr3_nt: TGTGCCTGGAGTCGGGGAGGGGAAAGGGATCAGCCCCAGCATTTT

clone_size: few
d_call: NA
v_call: TRBV15
j_call: TRBJ2-7
cdr3_aa: CATSSQVAYEQYF
cdr3_nt: TGTGCCACCAGTTCACAGGTGGCCTACGAGCAGTACTTC

clone_size: NA
d_call: NA
v_call: TRBV7-9
j_call: TRBJ2-5
cdr3_aa: CASSLSGLGAGETQYF
cdr3_nt: TGTGCCAGCAGCTTATCGGGTCTGGGGGCAGGGGAGACCCAGTACTTC

clone_size: once
d_call: NA
v_call: TRBV19
j_call: TRBJ1-1
cdr3_aa: CASSITQGNTEAFF
cdr3_nt: TGTGCCAGTAGTATTACGCAGGGGAACACTGAAGCTTTCTTT

clone_size: NA
d_call: NA
v_call: TRBV7-3
j_call: TRBJ2-3
cdr3_aa: CASSLTGGPDTQYF
cdr3_nt: TGTGCCAGCAGCTTAACCGGGGGGCCAGATACGCAGTATTTT

clone_size: NA
d_call: NA
v_call: TRBV19
j_call: TRBJ1-2
cdr3_aa: CASRTGSYGYTF
cdr3_nt: TGTGCCAGTAGAACCGGGAGCTATGGCTACACCTTC

clone_size: NA
d_call: NA
v_call: TRBV6-5
j_call: TRBJ2-3
cdr3_aa: CASSKRRLEANTQYF
cdr3_nt: TGTGCCAGCAGCAAAAGGAGGTTGGAGGCAAATACGCAGTATTTT

clone_size: NA
d_call: TRBD1
v_call: TRBV2
j_call: TRBJ2-7
cdr3_aa: CASSEIGGGYEQYF
cdr3_nt: TGTGCCAGCAGTGAAATAGGGGGCGGCTACGAGCAGTACTTC

clone_size: NA
d_call: NA
v_call: TRBV9
j_call: TRBJ1-2
cdr3_aa: CASSVGVANYGYTF
cdr3_nt: TGTGCCAGCAGCGTAGGCGTAGCTAACTATGGCTACACCTTC

clone_size: NA
d_call: NA
v_call: TRBV10-3
j_call: TRBJ2-2
cdr3_aa: CAIRRVTPNTGELFF
cdr3_nt: TGTGCCATCAGGAGGGTCACCCCGAACACCGGGGAGCTGTTTTTT

clone_size: NA
d_call: TRBD1
v_call: TRBV7-9
j_call: TRBJ1-1
cdr3_aa: CASSAGQVNTEAFF
cdr3_nt: TGTGCCAGCAGCGCGGGACAGGTCAACACTGAAGCTTTCTTT

clone_size: NA
d_call: NA
v_call: TRBV3-1/TRBV3-2
j_call: TRBJ2-3
cdr3_aa: CASSQARTDTQYF
cdr3_nt: TGTGCCAGCAGCCAAGCCCGTACAGATACGCAGTATTTT

clone_size: NA
d_call: NA
v_call: TRBV7-2
j_call: TRBJ1-1
cdr3_aa: CASSPFNTEAFF
cdr3_nt: TGTGCCAGCAGCCCGTTTAACACTGAAGCTTTCTTT

clone_size: NA
d_call: NA
v_call: TRBV10-3
j_call: TRBJ1-1
cdr3_aa: CAISRGNTEAFF
cdr3_nt: TGTGCCATCAGCAGGGGGAACACTGAAGCTTTCTTT

clone_size: NA
d_call: NA
v_call: TRBV15
j_call: TRBJ1-4
cdr3_aa: CATSRDYGGVATNEKLFF
cdr3_nt: TGTGCCACCAGCAGAGATTACGGGGGAGTTGCAACTAATGAAAAACTGTTTTTT

clone_size: NA
d_call: TRBD1
v_call: TRBV4-1
j_call: TRBJ2-1
cdr3_aa: CASSQVDRADEQFF
cdr3_nt: TGCGCCAGCAGCCAAGTAGACAGGGCGGATGAGCAGTTCTTC

clone_size: NA
d_call: TRBD1
v_call: TRBV27
j_call: TRBJ2-7
cdr3_aa: CASSQLGTGDRYEQYF
cdr3_nt: TGTGCCAGCAGTCAGCTTGGGACAGGGGATAGGTACGAGCAGTACTTC

clone_size: NA
d_call: TRBD1
v_call: TRBV5-4
j_call: TRBJ1-2
cdr3_aa: CASSLEDRIYGYTF
cdr3_nt: TGTGCCAGCAGCTTGGAGGACAGGATCTATGGCTACACCTTC

clone_size: NA
d_call: NA
v_call: TRBV11-1
j_call: TRBJ2-5
cdr3_aa: CASSLWRDQETQYF
cdr3_nt: TGTGCCAGCAGCTTATGGAGAGACCAAGAGACCCAGTACTTC

clone_size: NA
d_call: TRBD2
v_call: TRBV6-4
j_call: TRBJ2-1
cdr3_aa: CASSSGPGGRNEQFF
cdr3_nt: TGTGCCAGCAGTTCGGGACCGGGGGGGCGGAATGAGCAGTTCTTC

clone_size: NA
d_call: TRBD1
v_call: TRBV19
j_call: TRBJ1-4
cdr3_aa: CASSSFRQGRDEKLFF
cdr3_nt: TGTGCCAGTAGTAGCTTCCGACAGGGGCGTGATGAAAAACTGTTTTTT

clone_size: NA
d_call: NA
v_call: TRBV9
j_call: TRBJ1-6
cdr3_aa: CASSVPNRGAGGSYNSPLHF
cdr3_nt: TGTGCCAGCAGCGTACCTAACAGAGGAGCAGGAGGCTCCTATAATTCACCCCTCCACTTT

clone_size: NA
d_call: NA
v_call: TRBV10-3
j_call: TRBJ2-7
cdr3_aa: CAISLGGSGYEQYF
cdr3_nt: TGTGCCATTTCATTAGGGGGATCGGGCTACGAGCAGTACTTC

clone_size: NA
d_call: NA
v_call: TRBV3-1/TRBV3-2
j_call: TRBJ1-1
cdr3_aa: CASSPQGRGTEAFF
cdr3_nt: TGTGCCAGCAGCCCCCAGGGTCGGGGGACTGAAGCTTTCTTT

clone_size: once
d_call: NA
v_call: TRBV7-2
j_call: TRBJ2-6
cdr3_aa: CASSLSAEGANVLTF
cdr3_nt: TGTGCCAGCAGCTTATCAGCGGAAGGGGCCAACGTCCTGACTTTC

clone_size: once
d_call: NA
v_call: TRBV19
j_call: TRBJ1-2
cdr3_aa: CASSIYSTPSSGYTF
cdr3_nt: TGTGCCAGTAGTATTTACAGTACGCCTTCTTCGGGCTACACCTTC

clone_size: NA
d_call: NA
v_call: TRBV29-1
j_call: TRBJ1-1
cdr3_aa: CSVQTEMNTEAFF
cdr3_nt: TGCAGCGTTCAGACAGAGATGAACACTGAAGCTTTCTTT

clone_size: NA
d_call: TRBD1
v_call: TRBV9
j_call: TRBJ2-3
cdr3_aa: CASSVAGGSDTQYF
cdr3_nt: TGTGCCAGCAGCGTAGCAGGGGGCTCAGATACGCAGTATTTT

clone_size: NA
d_call: NA
v_call: TRBV4-2
j_call: TRBJ2-7
cdr3_aa: CASSQEARLRLTRGSGYEQYF
cdr3_nt: TGTGCCAGCAGCCAAGAAGCTCGACTCCGCCTCACGAGGGGGAGCGGCTACGAGCAGTACTTC

clone_size: once
d_call: NA
v_call: TRBV2
j_call: TRBJ2-1
cdr3_aa: CASRIPYVNEQFF
cdr3_nt: TGTGCCAGCAGGATCCCCTACGTCAATGAGCAGTTCTTC

clone_size: NA
d_call: NA
v_call: TRBV14
j_call: TRBJ1-3
cdr3_aa: CASSRRLSAPGNTIYF
cdr3_nt: TGTGCCAGCAGCCGCAGACTGTCAGCCCCTGGAAACACCATATATTTT

clone_size: medium-sized
d_call: TRBD2
v_call: TRBV13
j_call: TRBJ2-1
cdr3_aa: CASSPVLAGGSSYNEQFF
cdr3_nt: TGTGCCAGCAGCCCGGTGCTAGCGGGCGGCAGCTCCTACAATGAGCAGTTCTTC

clone_size: NA
d_call: NA
v_call: TRBV5-1
j_call: TRBJ2-3
cdr3_aa: CASSDSGGRTDTQYF
cdr3_nt: TGCGCCAGCAGCGATTCAGGCGGGCGCACAGATACGCAGTATTTT

clone_size: NA
d_call: NA
v_call: TRBV30
j_call: TRBJ1-5
cdr3_aa: CAWSVLGGPQHF
cdr3_nt: TGTGCCTGGAGTGTACTCGGGGGTCCCCAGCATTTT

clone_size: NA
d_call: NA
v_call: TRBV18
j_call: TRBJ1-6
cdr3_aa: CASSPNGGGPTYNSPLHF
cdr3_nt: TGTGCCAGCTCACCGAATGGCGGGGGGCCGACTTATAATTCACCCCTCCACTTT

clone_size: few
d_call: NA
v_call: TRBV10-2
j_call: TRBJ2-7
cdr3_aa: CASSEPPTIREQYF
cdr3_nt: TGCGCCAGCAGTGAGCCCCCGACAATAAGAGAGCAGTACTTC

clone_size: few
d_call: TRBD1
v_call: TRBV11-3
j_call: TRBJ2-7
cdr3_aa: CASSTTGAPQYF
cdr3_nt: TGTGCCAGCAGCACTACAGGGGCCCCGCAGTACTTC

clone_size: once
d_call: TRBD2
v_call: TRBV5-1
j_call: TRBJ2-2
cdr3_aa: CASSPIAGGPTGELFF
cdr3_nt: TGCGCCAGCAGCCCAATAGCGGGGGGGCCAACCGGGGAGCTGTTTTTT

clone_size: NA
d_call: NA
v_call: TRBV29-1
j_call: TRBJ2-7
cdr3_aa: CSGMDFSYEQYF
cdr3_nt: TGCAGCGGTATGGACTTCTCCTACGAGCAGTACTTC

clone_size: NA
d_call: TRBD2
v_call: TRBV2
j_call: TRBJ2-5
cdr3_aa: CASRFSRGGQETQYF
cdr3_nt: TGTGCCAGCAGGTTTTCGCGGGGGGGCCAAGAGACCCAGTACTTC

clone_size: NA
d_call: TRBD1
v_call: TRBV4-2
j_call: TRBJ1-1
cdr3_aa: CASSQEDRGSSEAFF
cdr3_nt: TGTGCCAGCAGCCAAGAGGACAGGGGTTCATCTGAAGCTTTCTTT

clone_size: once
d_call: NA
v_call: TRBV7-9
j_call: TRBJ1-5
cdr3_aa: CASSLDHNQPQHF
cdr3_nt: TGTGCCAGCAGCTTAGATCACAATCAGCCCCAGCATTTT

clone_size: few
d_call: TRBD2
v_call: TRBV7-9
j_call: TRBJ2-4
cdr3_aa: CASSPGDWGRGGNIQYF
cdr3_nt: TGTGCCAGCAGCCCCGGAGACTGGGGGAGGGGTGGAAACATTCAGTACTTC

clone_size: NA
d_call: NA
v_call: TRBV27
j_call: TRBJ2-1
cdr3_aa: CASRSTGIHEQFF
cdr3_nt: TGTGCCAGCAGGTCCACAGGGATCCATGAGCAGTTCTTC

clone_size: NA
d_call: TRBD1
v_call: TRBV12-3/TRBV12-4
j_call: TRBJ1-5
cdr3_aa: CASSMTGSQPQHF
cdr3_nt: TGTGCCAGCAGCATGACAGGGTCTCAGCCCCAGCATTTT